Given below is one T cell receptor beta chain in context. Its cognate antigen is unknown. This entry belongs to a study of blood T cells in healthy people across ages. Germline values: CDR1 SGHTA, CDR2 FQGNSA. Deletions cut 8 bases from V and 4 bases from J, with 15 bases between. The CDR3 is 13 amino acids. Next came a second PCR, run for about 7 to 12 cycles, which used a sample-barcoded 5' primer along with a J-beta primer mix. Researchers report that a template-switch adaptor with 12 random nucleotides tagged each cDNA molecule. At least 2.5 million CDR3-containing paired-end reads were obtained per sample. TCRdb fed the 5' RACE reads into MiXCR, producing one record per CDR3 protein. This repertoire shows hundreds of thousands of distinct CDR3 sequences, less than 60% found once; its top ten account for 15% to 20%. Whole-study findings and limits: It was the long-lived donors that had more naive CD4+ cells and higher diversity than aged donors. Unsorted PBMCs blocked a conclusive comparison of naive and antigen-experienced cells.

V is TRBV7-2 and J is TRBJ2-7, with D hard to call. The specimen sequenced was blood. This TCR was sampled from a man older than 75 in good health. CDR3 nucleotides: TGTGCCAGCGGATCTTCGGGTGCGTACGAGCAGTACTTC. This sequence encodes CASGSSGAYEQYF.